The clone carrying this T cell receptor beta chain was seen a handful of times. Its antigen is still unknown. TCRdb re-analysed the 5' RACE reads in MiXCR, keeping a single row per CDR3 protein. The sample consists of 100,000 to 150,000 distinct CDR3 sequences, roughly 17% of them appearing once. These data are taken from a study of CD8 T cells in ankylosing spondylitis. General study findings and limits: Ankylosing spondylitis blood seemed to carry a telltale TCR beta motif made of eight or nine highly homologous variants.

CDR1 SQVTM and CDR2 ANQGSEA come from the germline V gene. This CDR3 has 15 residues. The J segment lost 5 bases and the V segment lost 2 bases, leaving 8 bases of the junction unmatched. V usage is TRBV29-1 and J usage is TRBJ2-5, with 10 bases identical to TRBD2. The TCR was taken from a male donor with ankylosing spondylitis. Source material: blood, either unsorted or a sorted T cell fraction (not recorded which). CDR3: CSVEPSGRADETQYF. The CDR3 DNA is TGCAGCGTTGAACCCAGCGGGAGGGCTGACGAGACCCAGTACTTC.